These 26 T cell receptor beta chains were all obtained from the same sample, sequenced in a study of identical twins. One entry per CDR3 protein results from TCRdb running MiXCR on the 5' RACE reads. Here the sample spans 600,000 to 700,000 distinct CDR3 sequences, around 20% being singletons. This sample was shared with a second study, whose subject was T cells expressing NK-cell markers.

Sequencing was performed on PBMCs. The origin of the receptors is a woman under 30 in good health.

This clonotype was counted once. The V call is TRBV27, the J call TRBJ2-5, with D uncertain. The CDR3 totals 14 residues. Trimming left V 5 bases short and J 1 base short, with 11 bases between. The germline CDR1 and CDR2 sequences are MNHEY and SMNVEV (reference sequence). CDR3 in amino acids: CASSPKLVQETQYF. In DNA, the CDR3 is TGTGCCAGCAGTCCAAAGTTGGTCCAAGAGACCCAGTACTTC.

V usage is TRBV15 and J usage is TRBJ2-3; D is unresolved. The CDR3 sequence is 12 residues long. Trimming left V 5 bases short and J 4 bases short, with 7 bases between. The germline V gene has CDR1 LNHNV and CDR2 YYDKDF (reference sequence). The CDR3 coding sequence is TGTGCCACCAGCTCCTTTTCAGATACGCAGTATTTT. Amino acids: CATSSFSDTQYF.

The chain combines TRBV4-3 with TRBJ2-6; D gene uncertain. V lost 0 bases to trimming and J lost 0 bases, with 9 bases between them. The V gene's germline CDR1 is LGHNA and CDR2 YSLEER. The CDR3 totals 17 residues. Here the CDR3 reads CASSQDHPSSGANVLTF. CDR3 coding DNA: TGCGCCAGCAGCCAAGATCACCCGTCCTCTGGGGCCAACGTCCTGACTTTC.

The chain is built from TRBV7-2 and TRBJ2-1; TRBD1 matches 9 bases. CDR1 is SGHTA, CDR2 FQGNSA, per germline. The CDR3 is made up of 15 amino acids. Trimming removed 5 bases from V and 8 bases from J; junction bases left unmatched: 10. The CDR3 reads CASSLRDRDLYEQFF. CDR3 DNA sequence: TGTGCCAGCAGCCTCCGGGACAGGGACTTATATGAGCAGTTCTTC. Full variable domain (outside the CDR3, taken from reference TRBV7-2 and TRBJ2-1): GAGVSQSPSNKVTEKGKDVELRCDPISGHTALYWYRQSLGQGLEFLIYFQGNSAPDKSGLPSDRFSAERTGGSVSTLTIQRTQQEDSAVYLCASSLRDRDLYEQFFGPGTRLTVL.

The CDR3 sequence is CASNGLSGRTKNTGELFF. In DNA form, the CDR3 reads TGTGCCAGTAACGGGTTGAGCGGGAGGACTAAGAACACCGGGGAGCTGTTTTTT. The chain is built from TRBV19 and TRBJ2-2, with TRBD2 identical over 9 bases. The CDR3 is 18 amino acids. Germline CDR1 LNHDA, CDR2 SQIVND (reference sequence). V dropped 7 bases and J dropped 1; count of bases not matched to a gene: 13.

The chain joins TRBV6-5 to TRBJ2-2; a possible D gene is TRBD1 (7 bases). The ends were cut back, 2 bases at V and 5 bases at J, with 12 bases in the middle. CDR1 and CDR2 (germline): MNHEY, SVGAGI. The CDR3 is 15 amino acids. The CDR3 DNA is TGTGCCAGCAGTTACAGGCCAGGGGGGACCGGGGAGCTGTTTTTT. Amino acid sequence: CASSYRPGGTGELFF.

Many counts were recorded for this clonotype. The CDR3 region is CASSFQGAEGYTF. The CDR3 nucleotides are TGCGCCAGCAGCTTTCAGGGGGCTGAAGGCTACACCTTC. The chain employs TRBV5-1 and TRBJ1-2, with 8 bases aligning to TRBD1. V was pared by 2 bases and J by 8 bases, with 5 bases of the junction left unmatched. CDR3 size: 13 residues. The germline CDR1 and CDR2 sequences are SGHRS and YFSETQ.

The chain recombines TRBV5-1 with TRBJ2-1, with 13 bases fitting TRBD2. This CDR3 is 17 amino acids long. The V and J ends lost 5 bases and 7 bases, in that order; junction bases with no gene match: 12. The V gene's germline CDR1 is SGHRS and CDR2 YFSETQ. CDR3 sequence: CASSSLPQLAGGNEQFF. In nucleotides, the CDR3 is TGCGCCAGCAGTTCCCTGCCCCAACTAGCGGGAGGGAATGAGCAGTTCTTC.

There are a few counts of this clonotype. The rearrangement links TRBV10-3 to TRBJ2-1; D is possibly TRBD2 (5 bases). CDR3 length: 15 amino acids. V lost 2 bases to trimming and J lost 0 bases, with 8 bases between them. Germline V gene sequence: CDR1 ENHRY, CDR2 SYGVKD. This chain's CDR3 is CAISERESSYNEQFF. DNA for the CDR3: TGTGCCATCAGTGAGAGGGAGAGCTCCTACAATGAGCAGTTCTTC.

Only a few counts were recorded for this clonotype. The chain couples TRBV9 to TRBJ2-7, with D perhaps TRBD1 or TRBD2 (5 bases each). Germline V gene sequence: CDR1 SGDLS, CDR2 YYNGEE. Between the trimmed V and J ends, which lost 3 bases and 0 bases, there was a span of 13 bases. This CDR3 contains 15 residues. The DNA of the CDR3 is TGTGCCAGCAGCGCTGAGCCAGGGAGCTCCTACGAGCAGTACTTC. This sequence encodes CASSAEPGSSYEQYF.

This clonotype was detected many times. J is TRBJ2-1 and V is TRBV15, with 11 nucleotides matching TRBD2. The CDR3 is made up of 15 amino acids. The V gene end was trimmed by 0 bases and the J gene end by 9 bases; junction bases not matched to a gene: 4. CDR1 and CDR2 (germline): LNHNV, YYDKDF (reference sequence). CDR3 region: CATSRDSLAGGEQFF. CDR3 sequence (DNA): TGTGCCACCAGCAGAGATAGTCTAGCGGGGGGTGAGCAGTTCTTC.

This clonotype showed up just a few times. The CDR3: CASSLGRMLADDAGELFF. CDR3 DNA: TGCGCCAGCAGCTTAGGGAGGATGTTAGCCGACGACGCCGGGGAGCTGTTTTTT. The J gene is TRBJ2-2, the V gene TRBV5-1; TRBD2 is a possible D gene (6 bases). From germline, CDR1 is SGHRS and CDR2 YFSETQ. With 2 bases removed from V and 6 bases from J, the gap between germline ends came to 23 bases. The CDR3 has 18 residues. The complete variable domain, with remaining parts taken from reference TRBV5-1 and TRBJ2-2, reads KAGVTQTPRYLIKTRGQQVTLSCSPISGHRSVSWYQQTPGQGLQFLFEYFSETQRNKGNFPGRFSGRQFSNSRSEMNVSTLELGDSALYLCASSLGRMLADDAGELFFGEGSRLTVL.

The V and J genes are TRBV4-1 and TRBJ2-7, with 7 nucleotides matching TRBD1. Trimming took 1 base from V and 2 from J; bases not matched to a gene: 8. This CDR3 comprises 16 residues. The germline V gene encodes CDR1 MGHRA and CDR2 YSYEKL. The CDR3 bases are TGCGCCAGCAGCCAAGGTAACGACAGGGTAACCTACGAGCAGTACTTC. Amino acid sequence: CASSQGNDRVTYEQYF.

The chain has TRBV29-1 and TRBJ2-1, with 8 positions matching TRBD2. The V segment lost 6 bases and the J segment 5 bases; nucleotides outside the gene matches: 12. Germline V gene lookup returns CDR1 SQVTM and CDR2 ANQGSEA. CDR3 size: 15 residues. The CDR3 region is CSVPLTSGNHNEQFF. Written as DNA, the CDR3 is TGCAGCGTGCCCCTAACTAGCGGAAACCACAATGAGCAGTTCTTC.

This clonotype appeared once. The V gene is TRBV7-2, the J gene TRBJ2-3; D not certain. CDR3 size: 15 residues. CDR1 and CDR2 (germline): SGHTA, FQGNSA. V dropped 6 bases and J dropped 2 bases, with 15 bases sitting between them. CDR3 sequence reads: CASSITLGSTDTQYF. In DNA, the CDR3 is TGTGCCAGCAGTATAACCCTGGGGTCCACAGATACGCAGTATTTT.

This sequence joins TRBV28 and TRBJ2-4; D remains ambiguous. Looked up from germline, CDR1 is MDHEN and CDR2 is SYDVKM. The V and J ends lost 2 bases and 5 bases respectively, with 4 bases between them. The CDR3 totals 12 residues. In nucleotides, the CDR3 is TGTGCCAGCAGTTTACGCCAAAACATTCAGTACTTC. Its protein product is CASSLRQNIQYF.

This clonotype was seen a few times. The chain employs TRBV4-3 and TRBJ2-5; 13 bases are shared with TRBD2. The CDR3 loop spans 15 amino acids. V lost 4 bases, J lost 10 bases, and 9 bases stayed unmatched. CDR1 is LGHNA, CDR2 YSLEER, per germline. The CDR3 protein is CASSLGLAGVTDQYF. DNA of the CDR3: TGCGCCAGCAGCCTCGGACTAGCGGGAGTCACGGACCAGTACTTC.

V gene TRBV6-5 combines with J gene TRBJ2-7; possible D gene TRBD2, 5 bases. CDR1 and CDR2 (germline): MNHEY, SVGAGI. The CDR3 has 11 residues. V lost 11 bases to trimming and J lost 6 bases, with 14 bases between them. This chain's CDR3 is CASGGAGEQYF. The DNA of the CDR3 is TGTGCCTCCGGAGGAGCCGGCGAGCAGTACTTC.

This clonotype was seen more than once but under ten times. J is TRBJ2-1 and V is TRBV7-9, with D perhaps matching TRBD2 (5 bases). Germline CDR1 is SEHNR and CDR2 is FQNEAQ (reference sequence). V dropped 3 bases and J dropped 8 bases, with 14 bases sitting between them. The CDR3 is 14 amino acids. In DNA, the CDR3 is TGTGCCAGCAGCTTCGCGGCGGGTGGCGATGAGCAGTTCTTC. It encodes CASSFAAGGDEQFF.

Only a few counts were recorded for this clonotype. Here the CDR3 DNA reads TGCAGTGCTAGGGATCTAGTTGGATCTAACGAGCAGTACTTC. It is translated as CSARDLVGSNEQYF. The chain links TRBV20-1 to TRBJ2-7; D is unclear. V lost 3 bases to trimming and J lost 5 bases, with 17 bases between them. Looked up from germline, CDR1 is DFQATT and CDR2 is SNEGSKA (reference sequence). This CDR3 has 14 amino acids.

This clonotype was recorded a few times. The chain is built from TRBV20-1 and TRBJ1-1; a possible D gene is TRBD1 (5 bases). The V gene's germline CDR1 is DFQATT and CDR2 SNEGSKA (reference sequence). The CDR3 has 15 amino acids. Trimming left V 0 bases short and J 1 base short, with 12 bases between. In DNA form, the CDR3 reads TGCAGTGCTAGAGACGGATGGGGCTCGAACACTGAAGCTTTCTTT. Its protein product is CSARDGWGSNTEAFF.

This clonotype turned up a few times. The gene calls are TRBV4-3 and TRBJ2-1; D uncertain. V was trimmed by 1 base and J by 4 bases, leaving 8 bases between them. This CDR3 spans 14 amino acids. CDR1 is LGHNA and CDR2 is YSLEER in the germline V gene. The CDR3 sequence: CASSQAAAYNEQFF. Written as DNA, the CDR3 is TGCGCCAGCAGCCAAGCTGCGGCTTACAATGAGCAGTTCTTC.

This clonotype was recorded many times. This chain links TRBV5-1 with TRBJ1-1; no clear D. Deletions cut 1 base from V and 2 bases from J, with 6 bases between. This CDR3 has 13 amino acids. The V gene's germline CDR1 is SGHRS and CDR2 YFSETQ. The CDR3 nucleotides read TGCGCCAGCAGCTTGTGGAGTAACACTGAAGCTTTCTTT. Protein sequence: CASSLWSNTEAFF.

This clonotype was counted between two and nine times. This sequence joins TRBV5-5 and TRBJ2-3; 11 positions match TRBD2. This CDR3 is 16 amino acids long. The J segment lost 5 bases and the V segment lost 2 bases, leaving 7 bases of the junction unmatched. The germline CDR1 and CDR2 sequences are SGHKS and YYEKEE (reference sequence). The CDR3 spells CASSFIAGGPGDTQYF. CDR3 nucleotide sequence: TGTGCCAGCAGCTTCATAGCGGGGGGGCCCGGAGATACGCAGTATTTT. Full variable domain (rest looked up from reference TRBV5-5 and TRBJ2-3): DAGVTQSPTHLIKTRGQQVTLRCSPISGHKSVSWYQQVLGQGPQFIFQYYEKEERGRGNFPDRFSARQFPNYSSELNVNALLLGDSALYLCASSFIAGGPGDTQYFGPGTRLTVL.

Many counts were recorded for this clonotype. The chain carries TRBV5-1 and TRBJ2-1, with D perhaps matching TRBD2 (6 bases). Germline lookup yields CDR1 SGHRS and CDR2 YFSETQ. Between the trimmed V and J ends, which lost 7 bases and 13 bases, there was a span of 15 bases. The CDR3 has 11 residues. CDR3 sequence (DNA): TGCGCCAGCCAAGGAGGGAGGATTCAGTTCTTC. Residues: CASQGGRIQFF.

This clonotype appeared a few times. This chain links TRBV5-1 with TRBJ2-2, with D uncertain. The germline V gene has CDR1 SGHRS and CDR2 YFSETQ. V was cut by 4 bases and J by 2 bases, with 6 bases left in between. The CDR3 totals 13 residues. The chain's CDR3 is CASSKRNTGELFF. CDR3 nucleotides: TGCGCCAGCAGCAAACGCAACACCGGGGAGCTGTTTTTT.